The following is a TCR beta chain sequence with its context. The data were taken from a study of blood T cell repertoires in COVID-19. The overall study: From T cells, B-cell-depleted T cells, or PBMCs came the material, which was cDNA or gDNA.

Generated by immunoSEQ multiplex PCR, the TCRdb table keeps only in-frame clones and is missing some. The data contain about 400,000 clones, 87% of them singletons. V lost 5 bases and J 7 bases, leaving 18 bases between the germline ends. The CDR3 runs 15 residues. The germline V gene encodes CDR1 LNHDA and CDR2 SQIVND (reference sequence). This clonotype was obtained from a woman aged 18-35 years with acute COVID-19. The specimen sequenced was PBMCs or T cells enriched from blood (not recorded which). This rearrangement joins TRBV19 to TRBJ2-1, with TRBD2 as a possible D gene (6 bases). This CDR3 is CASSVPRGFGNEQFF. CDR3 DNA sequence: TGTGCCAGTAGTGTGCCTCGGGGGTTTGGGAATGAGCAGTTCTTC. Variable domain in full (rest from reference TRBV19 and TRBJ2-1): DGGITQSPKYLFRKEGQNVTLSCEQNLNHDAMYWYRQDPGQGLRLIYYSQIVNDFQKGDIAEGYSVSREKKESFPLTVTSAQKNPTAFYLCASSVPRGFGNEQFFGPGTRLTVL.